This entry lists 23 T cell receptor beta chains sequenced from one sample in a study of OX40 agonist ivuxolimab in advanced cancers. The assay was immunoSEQ multiplex PCR, and TCRdb's table has in-frame clones only and misses some. The data contain some 51,000 clones, roughly 86% of them singletons. The sequencing used CD4+ or CD8+ T cells sorted from blood, collected in a trial of the OX40 agonist ivuxolimab. All receptors come from an adult with an advanced solid tumor such as melanoma, head and neck, liver or kidney cancer.

As to this clone: This may stem from a read error, because a much larger clone lies one nucleotide away. This chain links TRBV7-9 with TRBJ2-2, with D tentatively TRBD1 (6 bases). Trimming pared 2 bases from V and 4 bases from J, leaving 11 bases between. CDR1 and CDR2 from the germline V gene are SEHNR and FQNEAQ (reference sequence). This CDR3 region has 15 residues. CDR3 in amino acids: CASSLRARGTGELFF. The CDR3, as DNA: TGTGCCAGCAGCTTAAGGGCCAGGGGCACCGGGGAGCTGTTTTTT. Complete variable domain (other parts from reference TRBV7-9 and TRBJ2-2): DTGVSQNPRHKITKRGQNVTFRCDPISEHNRLYWYRQTLGQGPEFLTYFQNEAQLEKSRLLSDRFSAERPKGSFSTLEIQRTEQGDSAMYLCASSLRARGTGELFFGEGSRLTVL.

This clone has just a few counts. The V gene is TRBV4-2, the J gene TRBJ2-7; TRBD1 matches at 9 bases. V shed 4 bases, J shed 4 bases, and the junction held 11 bases outside the gene matches. This CDR3 has 16 residues. Germline V gives CDR1 LGHNA, CDR2 YNFKEQ. The CDR3 bases are TGTGCCAGCAGCCCAGAGGAGGGGACAGGGCCATACGAGCAGTACTTC. Translating it yields CASSPEEGTGPYEQYF.

The V gene is TRBV19, the J gene TRBJ1-4, with no clear D. This CDR3 spans 15 amino acids. V lost 5 bases and J lost 11, with 21 bases in between. CDR1 and CDR2 (germline): LNHDA, SQIVND (reference sequence). The CDR3 spells CASSANRFGVWKLFF. The CDR3 DNA follows: TGTGCCAGTAGTGCCAACCGGTTCGGTGTGTGGAAACTGTTTTTT. Drawing the rest from reference TRBV19 and TRBJ1-4, the complete variable domain is DGGITQSPKYLFRKEGQNVTLSCEQNLNHDAMYWYRQDPGQGLRLIYYSQIVNDFQKGDIAEGYSVSREKKESFPLTVTSAQKNPTAFYLCASSANRFGVWKLFFGSGTQLSVL.

The V gene is TRBV28, the J gene TRBJ1-5; tentative D call: TRBD1 (6 bases). CDR3 length: 17 residues. The germline V gene encodes CDR1 MDHEN and CDR2 SYDVKM. The V gene lost 6 bases and the J gene lost 5 bases, with 23 bases spanning the gap. The CDR3 DNA reads as TGTGCCAGCAGCACTCTGTGGGGCAGGGGTTATGATCAGCCCCAGCATTTT. Protein product: CASSTLWGRGYDQPQHF.

The J gene is TRBJ1-4, the V gene TRBV6-4, with D possibly TRBD1 on 6 matching bases. Germline values: CDR1 MRHNA, CDR2 SNTAGT. CDR3 length equals 13 residues. Deletions cut 4 bases from V and 5 bases from J, with 8 bases between. The CDR3 region is CASSGGANEKLFF. The DNA for the CDR3 is TGTGCCAGCAGTGGGGGGGCAAATGAAAAACTGTTTTTT.

The chain has TRBV19 and TRBJ1-3; the match to TRBD1 covers 7 bases. With V trimmed by 3 bases and J by 0 bases, 14 bases remained unmatched. Germline CDR1 and CDR2: LNHDA and SQIVND (reference sequence). The CDR3 totals 19 residues. The CDR3 reads CASSMIGGQALFSGNTIYF. The CDR3 DNA follows: TGTGCCAGTAGTATGATCGGAGGACAGGCACTCTTCTCTGGAAACACCATATATTTT. The complete variable domain, with remaining parts taken from reference TRBV19 and TRBJ1-3, reads DGGITQSPKYLFRKEGQNVTLSCEQNLNHDAMYWYRQDPGQGLRLIYYSQIVNDFQKGDIAEGYSVSREKKESFPLTVTSAQKNPTAFYLCASSMIGGQALFSGNTIYFGEGSWLTVV.

This chain joins TRBV27 and TRBJ1-1, with a tentative D call TRBD1 (5 bases). V was shortened by 5 bases and J by 1 base, with 14 bases between the two germline ends. The germline V gene encodes CDR1 MNHEY and CDR2 SMNVEV (reference sequence). The CDR3 loop spans 15 amino acids. The DNA of the CDR3 is TGTGCCAGCAGTCCCTACACTACAGGGAACACTGAAGCTTTCTTT. Encoded protein: CASSPYTTGNTEAFF.

The chain links TRBV6-5 to TRBJ1-1; unclear D gene. This CDR3 region has 14 residues. V lost 6 bases to trimming and J lost 7 bases, with 18 bases between them. Per the germline V gene, CDR1 is MNHEY and CDR2 is SVGAGI. CDR3 in amino acids: CASSSLGVRVEAFF. The DNA of the CDR3 is TGTGCCAGCAGCTCGTTGGGAGTTAGGGTTGAAGCTTTCTTT.

The chain carries TRBV7-3 and TRBJ2-5; possible D gene TRBD2, 6 bases. In germline, CDR1 is SGHTA, CDR2 FQGTGA. The length of the CDR3 is 14 residues. V lost 5 bases to trimming and J lost 1 base, with 11 bases between them. In nucleotides, the CDR3 is TGTGCCAGCAGCCCTATGGGGGGCCAAGAGACCCAGTACTTC. This translates into CASSPMGGQETQYF.

J is TRBJ2-5 and V is TRBV7-3; 7 bases fit TRBD1. Germline CDR1 and CDR2: SGHTA and FQGTGA. This CDR3 spans 13 amino acids. V was clipped by 5 bases and J by 7 bases; unmatched bases: 7. CDR3 DNA sequence: TGTGCCAGCAGCCCCGGACAGGCAGGGACCCAGTACTTC. It translates to CASSPGQAGTQYF. The full variable domain, in which reference TRBV7-3 and TRBJ2-5 provide the parts outside the CDR3, is GAGVSQTPSNKVTEKGKYVELRCDPISGHTALYWYRQSLGQGPEFLIYFQGTGAADDSGLPNDRFFAVRPEGSVSTLKIQRTERGDSAVYLCASSPGQAGTQYFGPGTRLLVL.

The CDR3 spells CSGTVNYGYTF. In DNA form, the CDR3 reads TGCAGCGGGACAGTTAACTATGGCTACACCTTC. The chain joins TRBV29-1 to TRBJ1-2; the D gene is possibly TRBD1 (6 bases). The CDR3 contains 11 residues. Trimming removed 7 bases from V and 1 base from J, with 7 bases in between. Germline V gene data show CDR1 as SQVTM and CDR2 as ANQGSEA.

Only one count was recorded for this clone. J is TRBJ2-5 and V is TRBV12-5; D possibly uses TRBD1 or TRBD2 (6 bases each). Deletions cut 7 bases from V and 5 bases from J, with 17 bases between. This CDR3 has 14 residues. Per the germline V gene, CDR1 is LGHNT and CDR2 is FRNRAP. CDR3 region: CASAVGGRGETQYF. The CDR3 region has the DNA TGTGCTAGTGCCGTGGGGGGCCGCGGGGAGACCCAGTACTTC.

The V gene is TRBV7-2, the J gene TRBJ2-1; possible D gene TRBD2, 6 bases. The CDR3 is made up of 19 amino acids. V shed 4 bases and J shed 2 bases, with 24 bases lying between them. Per germline, CDR1 SGHTA and CDR2 FQGNSA. The CDR3 spells CASSSRLGVALGTYNEQFF. The CDR3 nucleotides are TGTGCCAGCAGCTCAAGACTAGGGGTGGCATTAGGAACCTACAATGAGCAGTTCTTC.

The chain employs TRBV6-5 and TRBJ1-2, with a weak D call TRBD1 (5 bases). V lost 0 bases, J lost 5 bases, and 7 bases lay in between. From germline, CDR1 is MNHEY and CDR2 SVGAGI. The CDR3 has 13 residues. CDR3: CASSYSDTYGYTF. The CDR3 nucleotides are TGTGCCAGCAGTTACTCGGACACGTATGGCTACACCTTC.

The chain carries TRBV7-9 and TRBJ2-7; 7 positions match TRBD2. J was trimmed by 3 bases and V by 1 base; bases with no gene match: 6. The CDR3 spans 15 residues. The germline gives CDR1 SEHNR, CDR2 FQNEAQ (reference sequence). CDR3 residues: CASSLEASGFYEQYF. CDR3 DNA: TGTGCCAGCAGCTTAGAAGCTAGCGGATTCTACGAGCAGTACTTC.

The chain combines TRBV4-2 with TRBJ2-7; 8 bases line up with TRBD2. The germline gives CDR1 LGHNA, CDR2 YNFKEQ. The V and J ends lost 5 bases and 0 bases, in that order; junction bases with no gene match: 3. This CDR3 spans 14 amino acids. The CDR3 DNA follows: TGTGCCAGCAGCTCAACTAGCGGCTCCTACGAGCAGTACTTC. This encodes CASSSTSGSYEQYF.

The chain couples TRBV7-9 to TRBJ2-3; the D gene is possibly TRBD1 (5 bases). This CDR3 spans 15 amino acids. V shed 2 bases and J shed 3 bases, with 12 bases lying between them. CDR1 and CDR2 from the germline V gene are SEHNR and FQNEAQ (reference sequence). Here the CDR3 DNA reads TGTGCCAGCAGCTTACCTGGGGCCCGGACAGATACGCAGTATTTT. It specifies CASSLPGARTDTQYF.

The chain joins TRBV4-2 to TRBJ2-7; possibly TRBD2 for D (7 bases). Trimming removed 2 bases from V and 0 bases from J, with 14 bases in between. In germline, CDR1 is LGHNA, CDR2 YNFKEQ. The CDR3 contains 16 residues. CDR3 protein: CASSQLLRGASYEQYF. In DNA, the CDR3 is TGTGCCAGCAGCCAACTGCTCCGGGGGGCCTCCTACGAGCAGTACTTC.

The chain combines TRBV27 with TRBJ1-1; 7 nucleotides agree with TRBD1. Trimming took 0 bases from V and 1 from J; bases not matched to a gene: 5. The CDR3 extends over 16 amino acids. Germline-derived CDR1 and CDR2 are MNHEY and SMNVEV (reference sequence). In DNA form, the CDR3 reads TGTGCCAGCAGTTTATCCCAGGACAGGCGGAACACTGAAGCTTTCTTT. Translated: CASSLSQDRRNTEAFF.

The J gene is TRBJ1-3, the V gene TRBV19; D perhaps matches TRBD1 (6 bases). V was clipped by 5 bases and J by 4 bases, with 21 bases between them. The CDR3 is 17 amino acids. CDR1 and CDR2 from the germline V gene are LNHDA and SQIVND (reference sequence). Here the CDR3 DNA reads TGTGCCAGTAGTTCGTCGGGACACCGCCCTGGCGGAAACACCATATATTTT. Amino acid sequence: CASSSSGHRPGGNTIYF.

This rearrangement joins TRBV27 to TRBJ2-7; 7 bases fit TRBD2. The CDR3 contains 16 residues. After removal of 5 bases from V and 5 bases from J, the junction contained 15 bases not matched to a gene. Germline CDR1 and CDR2: MNHEY and SMNVEV (reference sequence). The CDR3 bases are TGTGCCAGCAGTCCAGTGGGAGCGGGGTCTGGCCACGAGCAGTACTTC. Translated: CASSPVGAGSGHEQYF.

The rearrangement uses TRBV5-6 and TRBJ2-5; TRBD2 is a possible D gene (5 bases). With 1 base removed from V and 0 bases from J, the gap between germline ends came to 13 bases. The CDR3 totals 16 residues. The germline gives CDR1 SGHDT, CDR2 YYEEEE. As DNA, the CDR3 is TGTGCCAGCAGCTTGCTAGCTAGTGGGGACCAAGAGACCCAGTACTTC. Translating gives CASSLLASGDQETQYF.

This clone has just one count. This rearrangement joins TRBV4-1 to TRBJ2-7; 9 bases match TRBD1. CDR1 is MGHRA, CDR2 YSYEKL, per germline. Trimming at V came to 4 bases and at J to 3 bases, leaving 4 bases not matched to a gene. This CDR3 comprises 14 residues. The CDR3 DNA is TGCGCCAGCAGCCCGGGACAGGGTGACTACGAGCAGTACTTC. Translation gives CASSPGQGDYEQYF.